This TCR beta chain was identified during a study of tumor-infiltrating lymphocytes in primary liver carcinoma. Study background: Patients comprised men and women whose ages fell between 30 and 69 years. Notes on the study in general: It was observed that only about 7.5-25% of the top clones appeared in every one of the five tumor regions. Tumor region pairs outstripped tumor-adjacent and tumor-blood pairs in overlap.

Worth noting for this clonotype: The antigen is unknown.

Reverse transcription of around 500 ng total RNA with a constant-region primer produced TCR beta cDNA. Construction of TCR beta libraries relied on three successive nested multiplex PCR rounds employing slightly modified ARM-PCR. Primers for the first two PCR rounds were TRBV1-TRBV30 forward primers and a C-beta reverse primer (around 11 cycles per round). TCRdb re-called the multiplex PCR reads with MiXCR, one entry per CDR3 protein. This table has about 99,000 distinct CDR3 sequences, 69% appearing once. Trimming shortened V by 7 bases and J by 6 bases, and 19 bases separated the two germline ends. The CDR3 contains 15 residues. Per the germline V gene, CDR1 is MNHEY and CDR2 is SVGEGT. Co-extraction of RNA and DNA was performed on about 18-33 mg of unsorted bulk tissue. Researchers took samples from five separate regions of each tumor.

This chain joins TRBV6-2 or TRBV6-3 and TRBJ1-5, with D unresolved. The TCR sequence derives from a woman aged 60-75 years with primary liver carcinoma and hepatitis B virus infection. The sample was liver tumor tissue from sampling region 5. The subset is: tumor region T5, tumor centre. In DNA form, the CDR3 reads TGTGCCAGCAACCAGCACTACCCTAACACTCAGCCCCAGCATTTT. Its translation is CASNQHYPNTQPQHF.